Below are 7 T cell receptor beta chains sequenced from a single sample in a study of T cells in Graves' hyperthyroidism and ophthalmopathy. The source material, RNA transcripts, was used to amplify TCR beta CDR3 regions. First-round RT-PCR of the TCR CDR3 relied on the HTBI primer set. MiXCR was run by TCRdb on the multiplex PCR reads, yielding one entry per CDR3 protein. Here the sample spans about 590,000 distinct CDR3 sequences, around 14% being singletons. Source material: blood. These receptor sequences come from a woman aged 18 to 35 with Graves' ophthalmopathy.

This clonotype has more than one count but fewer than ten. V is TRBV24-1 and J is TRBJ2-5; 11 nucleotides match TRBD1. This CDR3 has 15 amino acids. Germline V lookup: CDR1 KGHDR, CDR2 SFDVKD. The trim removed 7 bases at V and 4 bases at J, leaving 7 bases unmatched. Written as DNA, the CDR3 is TGTGCCACCAGAGGGACAGGGGGAGATGGAGAGACCCAGTACTTC. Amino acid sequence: CATRGTGGDGETQYF.

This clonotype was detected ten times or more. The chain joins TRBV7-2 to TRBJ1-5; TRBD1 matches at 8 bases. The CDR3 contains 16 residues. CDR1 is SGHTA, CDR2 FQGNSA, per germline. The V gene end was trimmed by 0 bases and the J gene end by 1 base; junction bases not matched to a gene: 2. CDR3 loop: CASSLAGQGSNQPQHF. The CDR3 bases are TGTGCCAGCAGCTTAGCCGGACAGGGCAGCAATCAGCCCCAGCATTTT.

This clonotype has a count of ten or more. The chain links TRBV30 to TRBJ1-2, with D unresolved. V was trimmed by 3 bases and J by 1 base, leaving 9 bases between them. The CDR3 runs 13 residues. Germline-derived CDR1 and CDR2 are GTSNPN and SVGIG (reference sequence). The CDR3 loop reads CAWSVWGNYGYTF. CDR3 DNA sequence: TGTGCCTGGAGCGTATGGGGTAACTATGGCTACACCTTC.

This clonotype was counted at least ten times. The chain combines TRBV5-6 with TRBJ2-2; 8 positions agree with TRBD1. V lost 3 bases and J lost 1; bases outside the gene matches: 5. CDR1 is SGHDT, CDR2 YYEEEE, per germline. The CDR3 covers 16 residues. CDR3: CASSSYGTGNTGELFF. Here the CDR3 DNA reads TGTGCCAGCAGCTCTTACGGGACAGGGAACACCGGGGAGCTGTTTTTT.

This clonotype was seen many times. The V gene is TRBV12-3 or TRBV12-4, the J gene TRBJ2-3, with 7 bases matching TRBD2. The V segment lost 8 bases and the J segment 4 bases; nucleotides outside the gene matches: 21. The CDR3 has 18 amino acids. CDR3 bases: TGTGCCAGCCAAACCTTGAAGTCGGGGGGAGGATCACCAGATACGCAGTATTTT. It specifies CASQTLKSGGGSPDTQYF.

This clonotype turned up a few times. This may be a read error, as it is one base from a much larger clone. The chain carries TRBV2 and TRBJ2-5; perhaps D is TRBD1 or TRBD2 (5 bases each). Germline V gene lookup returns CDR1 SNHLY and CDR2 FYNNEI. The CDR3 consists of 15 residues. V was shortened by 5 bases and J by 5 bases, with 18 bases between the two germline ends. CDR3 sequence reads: CASSSRGTLRETQYF. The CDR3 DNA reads TGTGCCAGCAGTTCCCGGGGCACTCTGCGGGAGACCCAGTACTTC.

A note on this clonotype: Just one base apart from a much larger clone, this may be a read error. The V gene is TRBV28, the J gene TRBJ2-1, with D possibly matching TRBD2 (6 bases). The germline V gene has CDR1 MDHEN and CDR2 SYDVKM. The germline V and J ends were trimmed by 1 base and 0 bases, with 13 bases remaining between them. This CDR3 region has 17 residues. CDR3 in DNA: TGTGCCAGCAGTTTATTTATCCGCGGGGCCTCCTACAATGAGCAGTTCTTC. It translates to CASSLFIRGASYNEQFF.